These 28 T cell receptor beta chains share one sample of origin, sequenced in a study of a mutant IDH1 vaccine in newly diagnosed glioma. The time point: week 23, last vaccination. Topical imiquimod was applied with each vaccine dose, which held 300 ug of mutant IDH1 20-mer peptide. These receptors have no identified antigens. Only in-frame clones appear in the TCRdb table, and some are missing; sequencing was by immunoSEQ multiplex PCR. This table holds 70,000 to 90,000 clones, 85% found once. The input for sequencing was PBMCs, taken from a glioma patient whose treatment included an IDH1 peptide vaccine. All receptors derive from a man younger than 45 with glioma. Some clones in this sample may be carry-over from other donors' samples.

This sequence joins TRBV6-5 and TRBJ2-1; perhaps TRBD1 as D (6 bases). The CDR3 consists of 13 residues. Trimming left V 6 bases short and J 3 bases short, with 9 bases between. Germline CDR1 and CDR2: MNHEY and SVGAGI. CDR3 coding DNA: TGTGCCAGCAGGAAGGACAGCTACAATGAGCAGTTCTTC. Amino acid sequence: CASRKDSYNEQFF.

The rearrangement links TRBV28 to TRBJ1-2; D unresolved. This CDR3 has 15 residues. Germline V gives CDR1 MDHEN, CDR2 SYDVKM. V lost 7 bases to trimming and J lost 5 bases, with 20 bases between them. CDR3 bases: TGTGCCAGCACTAAGATCCCGACGGCTTATTATGGCTACACCTTC. Protein sequence: CASTKIPTAYYGYTF.

This chain connects TRBV7-2 to TRBJ1-5, with no clear D. V was cut by 5 bases and J by 3 bases, with 17 bases left in between. Germline V gene lookup returns CDR1 SGHTA and CDR2 FQGNSA. This CDR3 region has 16 residues. CDR3 sequence (DNA): TGTGCCAGCAGCCTTCAGTCCGGCAGCGTCAATCAGCCCCAGCATTTT. As protein: CASSLQSGSVNQPQHF.

This chain connects TRBV19 to TRBJ1-2, with D hard to call. This CDR3 spans 15 amino acids. V lost 5 bases, J lost 2 bases, and 15 bases lay in between. Germline values: CDR1 LNHDA, CDR2 SQIVND (reference sequence). The CDR3 nucleotides read TGTGCCAGTAGTGTCCCAAACAGTCCCAACTATGGCTACACCTTC. It codes for CASSVPNSPNYGYTF.

The CDR3 DNA follows: TGTGCCAGCAGCTCTGGGACACGGGAGAATCAGCCCCAGCATTTT. It is translated as CASSSGTRENQPQHF. The chain joins TRBV7-2 to TRBJ1-5; weak D call: TRBD1 (6 bases). Trimming removed 4 bases from V and 4 bases from J, with 14 bases in between. The germline V gene has CDR1 SGHTA and CDR2 FQGNSA. The CDR3 contains 15 residues.

This clone was detected only a few times. The DNA for the CDR3 is TGCGCCAGCAGCCTCGAAGCAGGGCTCCACGAGCAGTACTTC. Translated, it gives CASSLEAGLHEQYF. This sequence joins TRBV5-1 and TRBJ2-7; D possibly corresponds to TRBD1 (5 bases). The ends were cut back, 4 bases at V and 5 bases at J, with 16 bases in the middle. This CDR3 comprises 14 residues. The germline gives CDR1 SGHRS, CDR2 YFSETQ.

The genes are TRBV10-3 and TRBJ2-7, with 7 bases aligning to TRBD1. V shed 0 bases, J shed 2 bases, and the junction held 7 bases outside the gene matches. Germline assignment: CDR1 ENHRY and CDR2 SYGVKD. The CDR3 is made up of 16 amino acids. The CDR3 bases are TGTGCCATCAGTGAGTCGGGACAGAGCTACACCTACGAGCAGTACTTC. This sequence encodes CAISESGQSYTYEQYF.

The V gene is TRBV6-5, the J gene TRBJ2-2, with D hard to call. The germline V gene has CDR1 MNHEY and CDR2 SVGAGI. V lost 0 bases and J 4 bases, leaving 6 bases between the germline ends. This CDR3 has 14 amino acids. In nucleotides, the CDR3 is TGTGCCAGCAGTTACTCTCCAGTCACCGGGGAGCTGTTTTTT. It is translated as CASSYSPVTGELFF.

This chain joins TRBV4-3 and TRBJ2-2; 7 nucleotides align to TRBD1. Germline V gene lookup returns CDR1 LGHNA and CDR2 YSLEER. The V segment lost 4 bases and the J segment 7 bases; nucleotides outside the gene matches: 6. The CDR3 sequence is 14 residues long. The CDR3 protein is CASSRGTEYGELFF. DNA of the CDR3: TGCGCCAGCAGCCGTGGGACAGAATACGGGGAGCTGTTTTTT.

CDR3 amino acids: CSVEGGEGYEQYF. Here the CDR3 DNA reads TGCAGCGTTGAAGGGGGTGAGGGGTACGAGCAGTACTTC. The J gene is TRBJ2-7, the V gene TRBV29-1; D is perhaps TRBD1 or TRBD2 (5 bases each). The CDR3 totals 13 residues. V dropped 1 base and J dropped 4 bases, with 11 bases sitting between them. The germline gives CDR1 SQVTM, CDR2 ANQGSEA.

The chain uses TRBV28 and TRBJ1-5, with a weak D call TRBD1 (6 bases). CDR1 MDHEN and CDR2 SYDVKM come from the germline V gene. The V end was cut by 2 bases, the J end by 5 bases, with 10 bases between. The CDR3 has 14 residues. The CDR3 loop reads CASSLNRADQPQHF. As DNA, the CDR3 is TGTGCCAGCAGTTTAAACAGGGCCGATCAGCCCCAGCATTTT.

The genes are TRBV2 and TRBJ1-4; D gene unclear. The CDR3 has 18 residues. CDR1 SNHLY and CDR2 FYNNEI come from the germline V gene. V was clipped by 7 bases and J by 0 bases, with 21 bases between them. The CDR3 is CASTFLAYSFATNEKLFF. In nucleotides, the CDR3 is TGTGCCAGCACCTTCCTGGCGTATTCGTTTGCAACTAATGAAAAACTGTTTTTT.

The chain uses TRBV6-6 and TRBJ2-1; 8 bases map to TRBD2. The germline CDR1 and CDR2 sequences are MNHNY and SVGAGI (reference sequence). The CDR3 is made up of 14 amino acids. V dropped 5 bases and J dropped 8; count of bases not matched to a gene: 8. CDR3 bases: TGTGCCAGCAGTGACACAGGGACTAGGGATGAGCAGTTCTTC. This codes for CASSDTGTRDEQFF.

About this clone: The same CDR3 arises from other DNA sequences in this sample as well. This chain links TRBV7-9 with TRBJ1-6; no clear D gene. The germline V gene encodes CDR1 SEHNR and CDR2 FQNEAQ (reference sequence). V was cut by 1 base and J by 4 bases, with 5 bases left in between. The CDR3 consists of 14 residues. For the CDR3, the DNA is TGTGCCAGCAGCTTAGAACAGTATAATTCACCCCTCCACTTT. This codes for CASSLEQYNSPLHF.

V and J are TRBV18 and TRBJ2-2; D might be TRBD1 (5 bases). The CDR3 is 15 residues long. V was cut by 2 bases and J by 0 bases, with 7 bases left in between. CDR1 is KGHSH and CDR2 is LQKENI in the germline V gene. The CDR3 region is CASSPETANTGELFF. For the CDR3, the DNA is TGTGCCAGCTCACCAGAGACAGCGAACACCGGGGAGCTGTTTTTT.

This clone was found a few times. The chain employs TRBV10-3 and TRBJ2-1, with 7 bases that match TRBD1. In germline, CDR1 is ENHRY, CDR2 SYGVKD. Trimming removed 5 bases from V and 5 bases from J; junction bases left unmatched: 9. CDR3 size: 15 residues. Here the CDR3 DNA reads TGTGCCATCAGTCCCACCTTCAGGGGGAACAATGAGCAGTTCTTC. Protein sequence: CAISPTFRGNNEQFF.

The J gene is TRBJ2-5, the V gene TRBV6-1; D gene unclear. The CDR3 length is 12 residues. Germline CDR1 is MNHNS and CDR2 is SASEGT. The V gene lost 5 bases and the J gene lost 7 bases, with 11 bases spanning the gap. CDR3 DNA sequence: TGTGCCAGCAGTAATTATTTTGGGACCCAGTACTTC. Its protein product is CASSNYFGTQYF.

The rearrangement uses TRBV11-2 and TRBJ1-6, with TRBD1 matching 9 bases. This CDR3 contains 17 residues. With V trimmed by 3 bases and J by 6 bases, 9 bases remained unmatched. Looked up from germline, CDR1 is SGHAT and CDR2 is FQNNGV. CDR3: CASSLYPVGQGNSPLHF. Written as DNA, the CDR3 is TGTGCCAGCAGCTTGTACCCGGTGGGACAGGGTAATTCACCCCTCCACTTT.

V and J are TRBV4-3 and TRBJ2-3, with 8 nucleotides matching TRBD1. The CDR3 length is 14 residues. Germline V CDR1 and CDR2: LGHNA, YSLEER. The J segment lost 6 bases and the V segment lost 3 bases, leaving 5 bases of the junction unmatched. This CDR3 is CASSHGQGSDTQYF. CDR3 coding DNA: TGCGCCAGCAGCCACGGACAGGGTTCGGATACGCAGTATTTT.

The rearrangement links TRBV19 to TRBJ1-5; D gene uncertain. V lost 7 bases, J lost 0 bases, and 10 bases lay in between. Germline CDR1 reads LNHDA; CDR2 reads SQIVND (reference sequence). The CDR3 is 14 amino acids. The CDR3 here is CASNTAYSNQPQHF. The DNA for the CDR3 is TGTGCCAGTAACACAGCATATAGCAATCAGCCCCAGCATTTT.

J is TRBJ2-3 and V is TRBV18; a possible D gene is TRBD2 (6 bases). Germline V gene sequence: CDR1 KGHSH, CDR2 LQKENI. V dropped 2 bases and J dropped 2 bases, with 14 bases sitting between them. The CDR3 is made up of 16 amino acids. The CDR3 DNA follows: TGTGCCAGCTCACCAAGCACCGGGACTTACACAGATACGCAGTATTTT. It is translated as CASSPSTGTYTDTQYF.

This chain links TRBV5-1 with TRBJ1-2, with no clear D. V was trimmed by 0 bases and J by 4 bases, leaving 10 bases between them. This CDR3 is built from 14 residues. Per germline, CDR1 SGHRS and CDR2 YFSETQ. CDR3 region: CASSLGSGVYGYTF. CDR3 DNA: TGCGCCAGCAGCTTGGGCTCTGGGGTCTATGGCTACACCTTC.

This clone was counted only a few times. The chain carries TRBV27 and TRBJ1-5, with D possibly TRBD1 on 6 matching bases. Germline V lookup: CDR1 MNHEY, CDR2 SMNVEV (reference sequence). Trimming left V 5 bases short and J 4 bases short, with 15 bases between. There are 15 residues in the CDR3. The CDR3 nucleotides read TGTGCCAGCAGTCCGGGCAGGGGCGTGAATCAGCCCCAGCATTTT. Translation gives CASSPGRGVNQPQHF.

The chain joins TRBV25-1 to TRBJ2-2; 8 bases line up with TRBD1. The CDR3 is made up of 14 amino acids. Germline CDR1 is MGHDK and CDR2 is SYGVNS. V lost 8 bases to trimming and J lost 3 bases; unmatched junction nucleotides: 5. The CDR3 reads CASGHRGDTGELFF. The CDR3 DNA follows: TGTGCCAGCGGACACAGGGGGGACACCGGGGAGCTGTTTTTT.

The J gene is TRBJ2-7, the V gene TRBV5-1, with 8 bases identical to TRBD1. After removal of 5 bases from V and 0 bases from J, the junction contained 4 bases not matched to a gene. The CDR3 has 14 amino acids. CDR1 and CDR2 from the germline V gene are SGHRS and YFSETQ. The CDR3 loop reads CASRRTGGSYEQYF. CDR3 sequence (DNA): TGCGCCAGCAGGAGAACAGGGGGCTCCTACGAGCAGTACTTC.

The rearrangement links TRBV7-2 to TRBJ2-7, with unresolved D. The CDR3 has 11 residues. V was cut by 1 base and J by 3 bases, with 1 base left in between. Germline-derived CDR1 and CDR2 are SGHTA and FQGNSA. The CDR3 nucleotides are TGTGCCAGCAGCTTAGTCTACGAGCAGTACTTC. Translation: CASSLVYEQYF.

The rearrangement links TRBV2 to TRBJ1-4, with D perhaps TRBD1 (5 bases). Germline-derived CDR1 and CDR2 are SNHLY and FYNNEI. The CDR3 loop spans 18 amino acids. The ends were cut back, 8 bases at V and 0 bases at J, with 22 bases in the middle. Here the CDR3 DNA reads TGTGCCAGCGATGATAGATGGGGACGCCCCGCAACTAATGAAAAACTGTTTTTT. It translates to CASDDRWGRPATNEKLFF.

V usage is TRBV5-1 and J usage is TRBJ2-3, with 9 positions matching TRBD1. Germline V lookup: CDR1 SGHRS, CDR2 YFSETQ. Trimming at V came to 4 bases and at J to 1 base, leaving 4 bases not matched to a gene. This CDR3 region has 15 residues. Here the CDR3 reads CASSPWTGGTDTQYF. CDR3 DNA sequence: TGCGCCAGCAGCCCATGGACAGGGGGCACAGATACGCAGTATTTT.